Presented here are 26 T cell receptor beta chains from one specimen sequenced in a study of blood T cells in healthy people across ages. PCR was performed a second time for roughly 6 to 12 cycles using a sample-barcoded 5' primer and a J-beta primer mix. From the 5' RACE reads, TCRdb called clonotypes with MiXCR, one entry per CDR3 protein. The data hold 700,000 or so distinct CDR3 sequences, with 40% to 45% observed a single time. The sequenced sample was blood. Every receptor here comes from a man older than 75 in good health.

This clonotype was detected only a few times. V and J are TRBV20-1 and TRBJ2-7, with TRBD2 identical over 7 bases. The length of the CDR3 is 14 residues. J lost 0 bases, V lost 1 base, and 3 bases had no gene match. Germline-derived CDR1 and CDR2 are DFQATT and SNEGSKA (reference sequence). The CDR3, as DNA: TGCAGTGCTAGAGGCGGGAGCCCCTCCTACGAGCAGTACTTC. It specifies CSARGGSPSYEQYF.

The rearrangement links TRBV20-1 to TRBJ1-5, with TRBD1 as a possible D gene (5 bases). CDR3 length: 12 amino acids. Trimming took off 5 bases at V and 7 bases at J, with 12 bases between the two ends. Germline loops: CDR1 DFQATT, CDR2 SNEGSKA (reference sequence). The DNA for the CDR3 is TGCAGTGCTCGGAGGGGTGAACAGCCCCAGCATTTT. Its translation: CSARRGEQPQHF.

In this sample, this clonotype turned up once. This chain connects TRBV6-2 or TRBV6-3 to TRBJ1-2; D call uncertain. CDR3 length equals 13 residues. Between the trimmed V and J ends, which lost 5 bases and 9 bases, there was a span of 16 bases. CDR1 is MNHEY, CDR2 SVGEGT, per germline. CDR3 protein: CASSDAAARSYTF. The CDR3 nucleotides read TGTGCCAGCAGTGACGCGGCAGCCCGTAGCTACACCTTC.

Points on this clonotype: A much larger clone lies one base from this, so it may be a read error. The chain has TRBV7-2 and TRBJ2-5; D is possibly TRBD1 (6 bases). The germline V gene has CDR1 SGHTA and CDR2 FQGNSA. Deletions cut 3 bases from V and 11 bases from J, with 19 bases between. CDR3 length equals 14 residues. For the CDR3, the DNA is TGTGCCAGCAGCTTGGGACAACCTCAGAATGAGCAGTACTTC. Encoded protein: CASSLGQPQNEQYF.

The V and J genes are TRBV29-1 and TRBJ1-3; D uncertain. Germline loops: CDR1 SQVTM, CDR2 ANQGSEA. V lost 8 bases and J lost 0, with 5 bases in between. The CDR3 contains 11 residues. Here the CDR3 reads CSTRSGNTIYF. DNA for the CDR3: TGCAGCACCCGCTCTGGAAACACCATATATTTT.

The chain combines TRBV20-1 with TRBJ2-3, with 7 bases fitting TRBD2. CDR3 length: 14 amino acids. The trim removed 1 base at V and 3 bases at J, leaving 4 bases unmatched. Germline CDR1 is DFQATT and CDR2 is SNEGSKA (reference sequence). The CDR3 loop reads CSARVAGDTDTQYF. The DNA for the CDR3 is TGCAGTGCTAGAGTCGCGGGAGATACAGATACGCAGTATTTT.

This chain connects TRBV6-2 or TRBV6-3 to TRBJ2-6; 9 bases line up with TRBD2. The ends lost 0 bases at V and 1 base at J; junction bases unmatched: 10. The germline V gene encodes CDR1 MNHEY and CDR2 SVGEGT. The CDR3 is made up of 20 amino acids. In DNA, the CDR3 is TGTGCCAGCAGTTACTCGCGAAGGCTAGCGGGGAGATCTGGGGCCAACGTCCTGACTTTC. This codes for CASSYSRRLAGRSGANVLTF.

This clonotype occurred many times. The J gene is TRBJ2-1, the V gene TRBV5-6; no firm D call. Trimming took off 2 bases at V and 3 bases at J, with 6 bases between the two ends. Germline CDR1 SGHDT, CDR2 YYEEEE. The CDR3 sequence is 13 residues long. Here the CDR3 DNA reads TGTGCCAGCAGCTTCAAGGTCTACAATGAGCAGTTCTTC. It is translated as CASSFKVYNEQFF.

The chain recombines TRBV6-2 or TRBV6-3 with TRBJ2-7; TRBD1 aligns across 7 bases. Germline values: CDR1 MNHEY, CDR2 SVGEGT. The CDR3 spans 15 residues. V trimming: 2 bases; J trimming: 0 bases; junction bases outside the gene matches: 4. In DNA, the CDR3 is TGTGCCAGCAGTTACGAGACAGGGAACTCCTACGAGCAGTACTTC. Translating gives CASSYETGNSYEQYF.

The CDR3 sequence is CASSPNWTGGASGPQHF. CDR3 in DNA: TGTGCCAGCTCACCGAATTGGACAGGGGGCGCCTCGGGGCCCCAGCATTTT. The rearrangement links TRBV18 to TRBJ1-5; 11 bases line up with TRBD1. CDR1 KGHSH and CDR2 LQKENI come from the germline V gene. There are 17 residues in the CDR3. V lost 3 bases to trimming and J lost 9 bases; unmatched junction nucleotides: 13.

This chain links TRBV9 with TRBJ2-7, with 9 bases fitting TRBD2. In germline, CDR1 is SGDLS, CDR2 YYNGEE. This CDR3 comprises 14 residues. V was pared by 4 bases and J by 4 bases, with 6 bases of the junction left unmatched. The CDR3 DNA follows: TGTGCCAGCAGCCCCGGGACTAGCACGTACGAGCAGTACTTC. This gives the protein CASSPGTSTYEQYF.

This clonotype was counted only a few times. V is TRBV5-1 and J is TRBJ2-1; 12 nucleotides align to TRBD2. The junction had 6 bases not matched to a gene; V was cut back by 3 bases and J by 5 bases. Germline loops: CDR1 SGHRS, CDR2 YFSETQ. The CDR3 runs to 16 residues. The CDR3 sequence is CASSSTSGSFDNEQFF. CDR3 coding DNA: TGCGCCAGCAGCTCGACTAGCGGGAGTTTCGACAATGAGCAGTTCTTC.

The chain employs TRBV20-1 and TRBJ1-1, with a tentative D call TRBD1 (6 bases). The germline V gene has CDR1 DFQATT and CDR2 SNEGSKA (reference sequence). The CDR3 length is 14 residues. V was trimmed by 0 bases and J by 3 bases, leaving 11 bases between them. CDR3 DNA: TGCAGTGCTAGAGATGGACAGAGATACACTGAAGCTTTCTTT. Translated, it gives CSARDGQRYTEAFF.

The chain recombines TRBV28 with TRBJ2-5; D call uncertain. Trimming removed 2 bases at V and 11 bases at J, with 15 bases between. The CDR3 is 13 residues long. Germline CDR1 MDHEN, CDR2 SYDVKM. The CDR3 protein is CASSLAAIDEQYF. The CDR3 region has the DNA TGTGCCAGCAGTTTAGCGGCCATTGATGAGCAGTACTTC. The entire variable domain, with the rest obtained from reference TRBV28 and TRBJ2-5, is as follows: DVKVTQSSRYLVKRTGEKVFLECVQDMDHENMFWYRQDPGLGLRLIYFSYDVKMKEKGDIPEGYSVSREKKERFSLILESASTNQTSMYLCASSLAAIDEQYFGPGTRLLVL.

V gene TRBV5-1 combines with J gene TRBJ1-3; weak D call: TRBD1 (6 bases). Trimming took off 2 bases at V and 4 bases at J, with 19 bases between the two ends. CDR1 SGHRS and CDR2 YFSETQ come from the germline V gene. This CDR3 spans 17 amino acids. This CDR3 reads CASSFRNYRDPGNTIYF. The CDR3, as DNA: TGCGCCAGCAGCTTTCGAAACTACAGGGATCCGGGAAACACCATATATTTT.

The chain uses TRBV10-3 and TRBJ2-7, with D possibly being TRBD1 or TRBD2 (5 bases each). This CDR3 spans 14 amino acids. The germline V gene encodes CDR1 ENHRY and CDR2 SYGVKD. The V gene lost 4 bases and the J gene lost 3 bases, with 13 bases spanning the gap. This CDR3 is CAISVGTSLYEQYF. CDR3 coding DNA: TGTGCCATCAGTGTGGGGACGAGCCTCTACGAGCAGTACTTC.

Notes on this clonotype: Germline and junction disagree at one end, which may indicate a read error. The chain carries TRBV20-1 and TRBJ2-1, with 7 bases aligning to TRBD2. The CDR3 is 16 amino acids. Germline CDR1 reads DFQATT; CDR2 reads SNEGSKA (reference sequence). The CDR3, as DNA: TGCAGTACTAGAGATTTCGGATCCGTAGCGGGCAATGAGCAGTTCTTC. Protein: CSTRDFGSVAGNEQFF.

This clonotype was seen a few times. The V call is TRBV12-3 or TRBV12-4, the J call TRBJ1-6, with a tentative D call TRBD1 (5 bases). The CDR3 covers 16 residues. The V end lost 2 bases, the J end lost 8 bases, and 16 bases lay between the germline ends. DNA of the CDR3: TGTGCCAGCAGTTTAAGGGGACTGCCAGTTTATTCACCCCTCCACTTT. This translates into CASSLRGLPVYSPLHF.

This clonotype occurred a few times. The genes are TRBV18 and TRBJ2-6, with D possibly being TRBD1 or TRBD2 (5 bases each). Germline CDR1 is KGHSH and CDR2 is LQKENI. The CDR3 has 16 residues. Trimming left V 0 bases short and J 2 bases short, with 8 bases between. As DNA, the CDR3 is TGTGCCAGCTCACCACCGAGGGGCCCTGGGGCCAACGTCCTGACTTTC. Translation gives CASSPPRGPGANVLTF.

This chain links TRBV7-9 with TRBJ2-1; a possible D gene is TRBD2 (6 bases). The CDR3 is made up of 15 amino acids. In germline, CDR1 is SEHNR, CDR2 FQNEAQ (reference sequence). V lost 5 bases to trimming and J lost 6 bases, with 17 bases between them. The CDR3 sequence is CASSIPGSPSNEQFF. The CDR3, as DNA: TGTGCCAGCAGCATCCCCGGGAGTCCCTCCAATGAGCAGTTCTTC.

The chain joins TRBV18 to TRBJ2-7; 8 bases line up with TRBD1. CDR3 size: 13 residues. Trimming at V came to 6 bases and at J to 5 bases, leaving 6 bases not matched to a gene. Germline V gene sequence: CDR1 KGHSH, CDR2 LQKENI. CDR3 in amino acids: CASSGDRKHEQYF. The CDR3 region has the DNA TGTGCCAGCTCCGGGGACAGGAAACACGAGCAGTACTTC.

This chain connects TRBV20-1 to TRBJ2-3, with TRBD2 identical over 9 bases. Germline values: CDR1 DFQATT, CDR2 SNEGSKA (reference sequence). The CDR3 is 15 amino acids. The trim removed 4 bases at V and 4 bases at J, leaving 9 bases unmatched. For the CDR3, the DNA is TGCAGTGCTACGAGAAGGCGGGAGGGCCCAGATACGCAGTATTTT. It is translated as CSATRRREGPDTQYF.

The chain links TRBV28 to TRBJ2-2; possibly TRBD1 for D (7 bases). Germline loops: CDR1 MDHEN, CDR2 SYDVKM. CDR3 length equals 14 residues. Between the trimmed V and J ends, which lost 6 bases and 1 base, there was a span of 9 bases. The CDR3, as DNA: TGTGCCAGCAGCCAGGGGGGGAACACCGGGGAGCTGTTTTTT. This sequence encodes CASSQGGNTGELFF.

The chain uses TRBV12-3 or TRBV12-4 and TRBJ2-7, with D possibly being TRBD1 (6 bases). V was cut by 4 bases and J by 10 bases, with 17 bases left in between. The CDR3 spans 13 residues. Here the CDR3 reads CASSSATTGRQYF. The CDR3 DNA sequence: TGTGCCAGCAGTTCCGCGACGACAGGCCGTCAGTACTTC.

This clonotype was seen a handful of times. This chain joins TRBV18 and TRBJ2-2; D not resolved. CDR3 size: 14 residues. Germline V gene lookup returns CDR1 KGHSH and CDR2 LQKENI. V was pared by 0 bases and J by 2 bases, with 4 bases between. The CDR3 region has the DNA TGTGCCAGCTCACCACCGATTAACACCGGGGAGCTGTTTTTT. This gives the protein CASSPPINTGELFF.

Of note for this clonotype: A much larger clone differs by one base, so this may be a read error. This chain uses TRBV6-2 or TRBV6-3 with TRBJ2-3, with 8 nucleotides matching TRBD1. Trimming removed 6 bases from V and 3 bases from J; junction bases left unmatched: 5. This CDR3 has 14 amino acids. In germline, CDR1 is MNHEY, CDR2 SVGEGT. The CDR3 reads CASRGQERTDTQYF. The DNA for the CDR3 is TGTGCCAGCAGGGGACAGGAACGAACAGATACGCAGTATTTT.